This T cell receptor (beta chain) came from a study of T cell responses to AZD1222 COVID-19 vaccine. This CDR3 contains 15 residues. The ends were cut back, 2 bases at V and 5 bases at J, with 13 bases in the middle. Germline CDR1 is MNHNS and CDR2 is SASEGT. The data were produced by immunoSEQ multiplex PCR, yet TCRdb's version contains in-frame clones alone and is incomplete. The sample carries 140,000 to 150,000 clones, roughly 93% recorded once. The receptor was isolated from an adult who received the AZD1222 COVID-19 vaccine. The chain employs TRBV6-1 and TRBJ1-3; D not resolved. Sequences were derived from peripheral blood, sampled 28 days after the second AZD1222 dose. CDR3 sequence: CASSEHLDARNTIYF. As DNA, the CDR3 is TGTGCCAGCAGTGAACACCTCGACGCGAGAAACACCATATATTTT.